The sequence of this TCR beta chain was determined in a study of CD8 T cells in ankylosing spondylitis. Study conclusions and caveats: Significant enrichment of disease-linked clones was reportedly seen in matched ankylosing spondylitis synovial fluid. Disease-associated clones were CD8+ and fairly uncommon in peripheral blood. Among TCR beta sequences, a motif of eight highly homologous variants appeared characteristic of ankylosing spondylitis blood.

Comment on this clonotype: The target antigen is unknown.

Per germline, CDR1 SGHTA and CDR2 FQGNSA. This CDR3 is built from 16 residues. The V segment lost 2 bases and the J segment 7 bases; nucleotides outside the gene matches: 7. TCRdb redid the calling of the 5' RACE reads with MiXCR, one entry per CDR3 protein. The data contain some 840,000 distinct CDR3 sequences, roughly 12% of them singletons. The sequenced sample was blood, either unsorted or a sorted T cell fraction (not recorded which). The chain recombines TRBV7-2 with TRBJ2-1; 11 bases align to TRBD2. This TCR came from a male donor with ankylosing spondylitis. CDR3: CASSLQLAGVGNEQFF. In DNA form, the CDR3 reads TGTGCCAGCAGCTTACAACTAGCGGGAGTAGGAAATGAGCAGTTCTTC.